These 2 T cell receptor beta chains were sequenced from one sample in a study of blood T cell repertoires in COVID-19. The data were produced by immunoSEQ multiplex PCR, yet TCRdb's version contains in-frame clones alone and is incomplete. This sample has 270,000 or so clones; 70% to 90% occur once, and the top ten carry about 6.2%. What was sequenced was PBMCs or T cells enriched from blood (not recorded which). The receptors were gathered from a woman aged 45 to 65 who had been exposed to COVID-19.

A remark on this clone: Distinct nucleotide sequences in the sample also encode this CDR3. V is TRBV9 and J is TRBJ2-1; 8 nucleotides match TRBD2. The germline V gene encodes CDR1 SGDLS and CDR2 YYNGEE. The CDR3 sequence is 15 residues long. V lost 1 base, J lost 0 bases, and 0 bases stayed unmatched. The CDR3 bases are TGTGCCAGCAGCGTAAGCGGGGGCTCCTACAATGAGCAGTTCTTC. Its protein product is CASSVSGGSYNEQFF.

This clone was observed a few times. V is TRBV6-5 and J is TRBJ2-7; 8 nucleotides match TRBD2. Germline CDR1 MNHEY, CDR2 SVGAGI. The CDR3 extends over 15 amino acids. V shed 2 bases, J shed 2 bases, and the junction held 5 bases outside the gene matches. The CDR3 is CASSYVASGPYEQYF. The CDR3 coding sequence is TGTGCCAGCAGTTACGTTGCTAGCGGGCCCTACGAGCAGTACTTC.